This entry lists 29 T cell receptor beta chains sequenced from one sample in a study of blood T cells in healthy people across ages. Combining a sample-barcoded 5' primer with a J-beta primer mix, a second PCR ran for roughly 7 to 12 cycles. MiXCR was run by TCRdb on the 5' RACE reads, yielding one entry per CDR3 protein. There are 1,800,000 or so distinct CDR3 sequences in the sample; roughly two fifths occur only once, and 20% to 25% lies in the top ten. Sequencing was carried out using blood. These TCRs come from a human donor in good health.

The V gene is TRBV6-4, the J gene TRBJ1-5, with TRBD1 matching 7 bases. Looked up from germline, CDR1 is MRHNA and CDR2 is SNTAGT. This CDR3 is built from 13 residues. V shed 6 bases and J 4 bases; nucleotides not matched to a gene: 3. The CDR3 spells CASSGGQNQPQHF. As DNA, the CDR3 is TGTGCCAGCAGCGGGGGACAGAATCAGCCCCAGCATTTT.

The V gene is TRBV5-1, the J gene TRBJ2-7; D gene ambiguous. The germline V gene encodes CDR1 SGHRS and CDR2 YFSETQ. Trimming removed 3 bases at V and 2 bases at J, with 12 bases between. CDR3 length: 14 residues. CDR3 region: CASSYNTKTYEQYF. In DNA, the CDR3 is TGCGCCAGCAGCTATAATACAAAGACCTACGAGCAGTACTTC.

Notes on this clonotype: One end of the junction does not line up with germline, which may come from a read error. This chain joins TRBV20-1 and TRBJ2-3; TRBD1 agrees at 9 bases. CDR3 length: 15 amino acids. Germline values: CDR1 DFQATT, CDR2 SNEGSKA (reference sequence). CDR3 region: CSARGTGQSTDPQYF. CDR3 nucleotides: TGCAGTGCTAGGGGGACAGGGCAAAGCACAGATCCGCAGTATTTT.

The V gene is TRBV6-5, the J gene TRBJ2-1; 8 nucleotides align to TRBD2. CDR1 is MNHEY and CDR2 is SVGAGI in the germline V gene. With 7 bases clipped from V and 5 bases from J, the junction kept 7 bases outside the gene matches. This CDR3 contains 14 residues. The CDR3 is CASTRGGFHNEQFF. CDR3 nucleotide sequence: TGTGCCAGCACACGGGGGGGCTTTCACAATGAGCAGTTCTTC.

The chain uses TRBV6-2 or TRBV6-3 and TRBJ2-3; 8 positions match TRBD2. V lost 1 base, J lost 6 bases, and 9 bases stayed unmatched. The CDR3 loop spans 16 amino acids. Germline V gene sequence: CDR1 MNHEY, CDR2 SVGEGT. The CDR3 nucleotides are TGTGCCAGCAGTTACTACGGCGGGGGGCCATCGGATACGCAGTATTTT. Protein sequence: CASSYYGGGPSDTQYF.

CDR3: CASSLGWRGQDTEAFF. The CDR3 DNA is TGCGCCAGCAGCTTGGGGTGGAGGGGACAGGACACTGAAGCTTTCTTT. The chain couples TRBV5-1 to TRBJ1-1; 8 bases match TRBD1. In germline, CDR1 is SGHRS, CDR2 YFSETQ. CDR3 length: 16 amino acids. Unmatched junction bases numbered 7, after V lost 0 bases and J lost 3 bases.

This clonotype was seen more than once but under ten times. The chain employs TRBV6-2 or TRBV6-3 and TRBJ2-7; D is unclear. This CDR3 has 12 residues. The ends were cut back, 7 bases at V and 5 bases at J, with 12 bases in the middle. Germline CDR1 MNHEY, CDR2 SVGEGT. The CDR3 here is CASTSSPHEQYF. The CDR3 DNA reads TGTGCCAGCACCTCCTCTCCCCACGAGCAGTACTTC.

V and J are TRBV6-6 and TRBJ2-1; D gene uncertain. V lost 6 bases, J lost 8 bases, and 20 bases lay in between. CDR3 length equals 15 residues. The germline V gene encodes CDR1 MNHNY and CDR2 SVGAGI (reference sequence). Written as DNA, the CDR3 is TGTGCCAGCAGGCTACGGATTCACCCGGCCGATGAGCAGTTCTTC. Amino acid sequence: CASRLRIHPADEQFF.

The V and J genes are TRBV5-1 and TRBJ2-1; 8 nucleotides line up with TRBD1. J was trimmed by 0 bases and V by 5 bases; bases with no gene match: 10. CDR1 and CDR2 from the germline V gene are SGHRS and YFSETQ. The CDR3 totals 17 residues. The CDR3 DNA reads TGCGCCAGCAGTCCAGGGGGCACCATTAGCTCCTACAATGAGCAGTTCTTC. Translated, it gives CASSPGGTISSYNEQFF.

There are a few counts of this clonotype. CDR3 nucleotide sequence: TGTGCCAGCAGCGTGGGTGGAGAGACCTACTACGAGCAGTACTTC. Protein sequence: CASSVGGETYYEQYF. The rearrangement joins TRBV9 to TRBJ2-7; D unresolved. The ends were cut back, 2 bases at V and 3 bases at J, with 15 bases in the middle. Germline V lookup: CDR1 SGDLS, CDR2 YYNGEE. CDR3 length: 15 residues. Together with reference TRBV9 and TRBJ2-7, the CDR3 gives the full variable domain: DSGVTQTPKHLITATGQRVTLRCSPRSGDLSVYWYQQSLDQGLQFLIQYYNGEERAKGNILERFSAQQFPDLHSELNLSSLELGDSALYFCASSVGGETYYEQYFGPGTRLTVT.

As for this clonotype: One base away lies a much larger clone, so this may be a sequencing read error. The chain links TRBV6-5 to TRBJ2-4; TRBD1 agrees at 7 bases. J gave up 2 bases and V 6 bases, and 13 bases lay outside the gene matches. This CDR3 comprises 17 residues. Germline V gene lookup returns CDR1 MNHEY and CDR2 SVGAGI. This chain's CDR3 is CASRLISTGATKNIQYF. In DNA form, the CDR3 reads TGTGCCAGCAGGTTAATTTCTACAGGGGCGACCAAAAACATTCAGTACTTC.

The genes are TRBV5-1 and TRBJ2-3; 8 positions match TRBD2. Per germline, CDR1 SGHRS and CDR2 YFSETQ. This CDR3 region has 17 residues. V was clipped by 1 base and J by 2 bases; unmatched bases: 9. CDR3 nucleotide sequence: TGCGCCAGCAGCTTGATGAGAAGCGGGGGAACCACAGATACGCAGTATTTT. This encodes CASSLMRSGGTTDTQYF.

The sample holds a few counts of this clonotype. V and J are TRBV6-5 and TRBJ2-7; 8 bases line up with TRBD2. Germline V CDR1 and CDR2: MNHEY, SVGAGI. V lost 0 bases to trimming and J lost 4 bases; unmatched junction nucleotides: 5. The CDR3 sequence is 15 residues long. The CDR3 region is CASSYSGAGEYEQYF. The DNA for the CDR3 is TGTGCCAGCAGTTACTCGGGAGCGGGGGAATACGAGCAGTACTTC.

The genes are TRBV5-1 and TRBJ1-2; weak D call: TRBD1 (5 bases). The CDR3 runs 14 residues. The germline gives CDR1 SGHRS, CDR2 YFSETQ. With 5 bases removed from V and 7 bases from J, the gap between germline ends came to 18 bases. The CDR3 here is CASSPGTSWGGYTF. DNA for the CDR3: TGCGCCAGCAGTCCCGGGACCTCCTGGGGTGGCTACACCTTC.

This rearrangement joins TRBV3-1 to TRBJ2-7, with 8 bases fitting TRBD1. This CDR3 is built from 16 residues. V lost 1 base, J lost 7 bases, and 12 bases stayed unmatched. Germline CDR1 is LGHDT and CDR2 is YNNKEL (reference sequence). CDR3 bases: TGTGCCAGCAGCCAAGTTTCCGGTGACAGGGGATGGGAGCAGTACTTC. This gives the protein CASSQVSGDRGWEQYF.

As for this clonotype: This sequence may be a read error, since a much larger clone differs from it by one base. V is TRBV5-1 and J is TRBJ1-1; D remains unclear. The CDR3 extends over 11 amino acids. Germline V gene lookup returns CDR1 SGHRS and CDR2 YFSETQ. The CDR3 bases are TGCACCAGCAGTTATGGGAGTGAAGCTTTCTTT. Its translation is CTSSYGSEAFF.

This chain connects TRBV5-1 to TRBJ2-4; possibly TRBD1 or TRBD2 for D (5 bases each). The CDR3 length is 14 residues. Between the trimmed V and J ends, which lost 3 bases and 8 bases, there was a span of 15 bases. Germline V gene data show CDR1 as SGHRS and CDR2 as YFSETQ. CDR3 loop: CASSSGTPRDIQYF. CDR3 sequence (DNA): TGCGCCAGCAGCTCCGGGACCCCCAGGGACATTCAGTACTTC.

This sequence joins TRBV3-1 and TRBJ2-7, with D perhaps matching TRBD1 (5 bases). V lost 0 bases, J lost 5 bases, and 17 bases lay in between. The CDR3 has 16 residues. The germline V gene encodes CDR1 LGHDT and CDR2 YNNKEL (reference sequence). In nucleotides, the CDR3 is TGTGCCAGCAGCCAAGATTTAGGGGTAGGGGTGAACGAGCAGTACTTC. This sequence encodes CASSQDLGVGVNEQYF.

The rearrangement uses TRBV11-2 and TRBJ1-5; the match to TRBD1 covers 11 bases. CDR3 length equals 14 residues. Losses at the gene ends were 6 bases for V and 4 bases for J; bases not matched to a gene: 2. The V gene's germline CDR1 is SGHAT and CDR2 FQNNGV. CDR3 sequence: CASRRDRGNQPQHF. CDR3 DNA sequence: TGTGCCAGCAGGCGGGACAGGGGGAATCAGCCCCAGCATTTT.

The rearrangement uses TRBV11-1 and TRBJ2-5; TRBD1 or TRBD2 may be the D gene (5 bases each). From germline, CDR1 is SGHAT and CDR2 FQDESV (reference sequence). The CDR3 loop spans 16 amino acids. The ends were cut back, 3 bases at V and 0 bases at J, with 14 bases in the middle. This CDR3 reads CASSFRDLRYQETQYF. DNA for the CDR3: TGTGCCAGCAGCTTCCGGGACCTCCGGTACCAAGAGACCCAGTACTTC.

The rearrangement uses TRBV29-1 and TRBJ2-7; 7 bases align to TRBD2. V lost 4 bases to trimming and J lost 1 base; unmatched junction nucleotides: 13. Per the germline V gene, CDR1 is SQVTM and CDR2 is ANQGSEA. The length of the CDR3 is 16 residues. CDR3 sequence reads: CSVVSEVWGGSYEQYF. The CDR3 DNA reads TGCAGCGTTGTCTCGGAGGTGTGGGGGGGATCCTACGAGCAGTACTTC.

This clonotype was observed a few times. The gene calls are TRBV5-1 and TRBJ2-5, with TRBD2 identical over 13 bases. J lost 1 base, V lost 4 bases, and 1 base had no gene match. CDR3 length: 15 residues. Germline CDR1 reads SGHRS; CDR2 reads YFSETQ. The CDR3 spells CASSGTSGTQETQYF. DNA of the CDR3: TGCGCCAGCAGCGGGACTAGCGGGACCCAAGAGACCCAGTACTTC.

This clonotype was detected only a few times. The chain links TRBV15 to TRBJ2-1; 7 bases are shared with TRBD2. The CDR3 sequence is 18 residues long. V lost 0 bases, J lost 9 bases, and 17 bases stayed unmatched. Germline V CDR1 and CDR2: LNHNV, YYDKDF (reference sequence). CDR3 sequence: CATSRDRALVGGGGEQFF. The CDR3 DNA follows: TGTGCCACCAGCAGAGATCGCGCGCTGGTTGGCGGGGGAGGTGAGCAGTTCTTC.

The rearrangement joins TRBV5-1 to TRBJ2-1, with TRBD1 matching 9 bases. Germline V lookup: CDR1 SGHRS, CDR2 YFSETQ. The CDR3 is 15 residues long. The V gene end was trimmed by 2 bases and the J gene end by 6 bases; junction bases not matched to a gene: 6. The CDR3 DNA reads TGCGCCAGCAGCTTATCCGGGACAGGGTGCAATGAGCAGTTCTTC. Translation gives CASSLSGTGCNEQFF. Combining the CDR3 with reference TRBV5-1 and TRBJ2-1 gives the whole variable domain KAGVTQTPRYLIKTRGQQVTLSCSPISGHRSVSWYQQTPGQGLQFLFEYFSETQRNKGNFPGRFSGRQFSNSRSEMNVSTLELGDSALYLCASSLSGTGCNEQFFGPGTRLTVL.

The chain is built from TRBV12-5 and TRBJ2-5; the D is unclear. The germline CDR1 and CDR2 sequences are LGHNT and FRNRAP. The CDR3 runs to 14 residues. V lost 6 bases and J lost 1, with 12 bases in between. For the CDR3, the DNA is TGTGCTAGTGGCCCCCCTTCGTCCCAAGAGACCCAGTACTTC. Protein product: CASGPPSSQETQYF. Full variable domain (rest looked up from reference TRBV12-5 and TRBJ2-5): DARVTQTPRHKVTEMGQEVTMRCQPILGHNTVFWYRQTMMQGLELLAYFRNRAPLDDSGMPKDRFSAEMPDATLATLKIQPSEPRDSAVYFCASGPPSSQETQYFGPGTRLLVL.

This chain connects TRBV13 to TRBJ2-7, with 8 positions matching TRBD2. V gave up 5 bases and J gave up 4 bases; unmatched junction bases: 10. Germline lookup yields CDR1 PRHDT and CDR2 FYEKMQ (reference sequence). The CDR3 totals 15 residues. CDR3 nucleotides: TGTGCCAGCAGCCCCCGGGAGGGAGGGGCTTACGAGCAGTACTTC. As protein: CASSPREGGAYEQYF.

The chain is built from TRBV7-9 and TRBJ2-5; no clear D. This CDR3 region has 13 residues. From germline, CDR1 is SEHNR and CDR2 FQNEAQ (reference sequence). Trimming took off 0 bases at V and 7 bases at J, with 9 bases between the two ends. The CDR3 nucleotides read TGTGCCAGCAGCTTAGCTCGACGGGTGACCCAGTACTTC. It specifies CASSLARRVTQYF.

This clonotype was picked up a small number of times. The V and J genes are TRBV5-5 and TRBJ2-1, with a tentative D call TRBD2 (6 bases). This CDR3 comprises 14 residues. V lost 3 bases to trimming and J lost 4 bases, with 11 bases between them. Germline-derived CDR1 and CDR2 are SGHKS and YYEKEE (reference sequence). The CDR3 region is CASSWRDGYNEQFF. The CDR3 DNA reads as TGTGCCAGCAGCTGGCGGGACGGATACAATGAGCAGTTCTTC.

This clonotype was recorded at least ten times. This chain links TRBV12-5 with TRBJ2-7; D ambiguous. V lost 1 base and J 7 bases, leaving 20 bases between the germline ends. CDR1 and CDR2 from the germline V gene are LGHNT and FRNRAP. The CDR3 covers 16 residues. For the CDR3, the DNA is TGTGCTAGTGGTTTGGCTTCCACCCGGTCGTTATTAGAGCAGTACTTC. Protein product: CASGLASTRSLLEQYF. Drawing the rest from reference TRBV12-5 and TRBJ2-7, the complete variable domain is DARVTQTPRHKVTEMGQEVTMRCQPILGHNTVFWYRQTMMQGLELLAYFRNRAPLDDSGMPKDRFSAEMPDATLATLKIQPSEPRDSAVYFCASGLASTRSLLEQYFGPGTRLTVT.